The clone carrying this TCR beta chain was observed many times. This sample was taken from a study of low-dose radiotherapy and immunotherapy resistance in tumors. In the study overall: Nivolumab was given to patients as a 240 mg flat dose every two weeks, and ipilimumab at 1 mg/kg every six weeks. Both were delivered intravenously. Daily oral aspirin at 300 mg began on cycle 1 day 1 and lasted four cycles.

Germline V gene data show CDR1 as ENHRY and CDR2 as SYGVKD. The CDR3 is 13 amino acids. V was clipped by 4 bases and J by 4 bases, with 10 bases between them. Time point indicated: after trial treatment. Treatment reported: LDRT plus nivolumab, ipilimumab, low-dose cyclophosphamide and aspirin (RACIN trial). The therapy administered to donors comprised nivolumab, ipilimumab, aspirin, low-dose cyclophosphamide and low-dose radiotherapy. As a condition of eligibility, patients had advanced solid tumors lacking tumor-infiltrating lymphocytes. First-strand cDNA relied on TRAV- and TRBV-specific primers spanning alpha and beta chains. A roughly 20-cycle PCR with a constant-region primer and V-primer adapter amplified TCRs. TCRdb reprocessed the reads with MiXCR, giving one entry per CDR3 protein. The sample includes 65,000 to 85,000 distinct CDR3 sequences, roughly 17% of them seen just once.

The chain has TRBV10-3 and TRBJ1-2, with D unclear. The sequence came from a male donor with prostate cancer. The specimen comprised PBMCs, sampled after low-dose radiotherapy plus immunotherapy. The CDR3 region has the DNA TGTGCCATCAGTGGGACCGAGCTCTATGGCTACACCTTC. This gives the protein CAISGTELYGYTF.